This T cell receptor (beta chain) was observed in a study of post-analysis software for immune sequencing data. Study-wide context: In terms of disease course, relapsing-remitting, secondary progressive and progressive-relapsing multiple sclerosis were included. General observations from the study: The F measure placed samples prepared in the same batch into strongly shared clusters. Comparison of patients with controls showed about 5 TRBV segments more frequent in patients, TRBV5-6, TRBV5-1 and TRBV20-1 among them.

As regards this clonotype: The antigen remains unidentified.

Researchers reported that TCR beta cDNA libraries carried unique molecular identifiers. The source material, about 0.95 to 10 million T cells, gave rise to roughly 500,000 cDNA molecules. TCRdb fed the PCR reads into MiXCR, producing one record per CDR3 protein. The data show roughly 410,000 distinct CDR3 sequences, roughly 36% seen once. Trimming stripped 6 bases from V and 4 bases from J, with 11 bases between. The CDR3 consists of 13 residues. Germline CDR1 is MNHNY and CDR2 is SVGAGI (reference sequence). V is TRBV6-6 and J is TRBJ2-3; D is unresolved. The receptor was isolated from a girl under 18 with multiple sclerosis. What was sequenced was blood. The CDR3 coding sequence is TGTGCCAGCAGAGCCGGAGAGGCAGATACGCAGTATTTT. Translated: CASRAGEADTQYF.